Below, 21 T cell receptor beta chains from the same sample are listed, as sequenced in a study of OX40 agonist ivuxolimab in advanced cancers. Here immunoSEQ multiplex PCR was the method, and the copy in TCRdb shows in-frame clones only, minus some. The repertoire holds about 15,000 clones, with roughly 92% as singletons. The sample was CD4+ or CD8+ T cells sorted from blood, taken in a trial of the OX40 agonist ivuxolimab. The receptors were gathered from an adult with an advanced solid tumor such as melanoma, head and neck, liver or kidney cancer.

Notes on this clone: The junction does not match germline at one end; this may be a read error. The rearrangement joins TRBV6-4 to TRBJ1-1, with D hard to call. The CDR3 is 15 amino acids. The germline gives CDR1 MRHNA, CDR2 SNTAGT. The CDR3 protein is CASRDSTLPRSEAFF. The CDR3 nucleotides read TGTGCCAGCAGGGACTCGACTCTCCCACGGAGTGAAGCTTTCTTT.

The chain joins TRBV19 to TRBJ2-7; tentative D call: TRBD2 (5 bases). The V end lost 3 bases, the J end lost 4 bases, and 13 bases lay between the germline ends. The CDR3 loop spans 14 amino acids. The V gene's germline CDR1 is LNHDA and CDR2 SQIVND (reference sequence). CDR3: CASSISGNTYEQYF. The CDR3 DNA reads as TGTGCCAGTAGTATCTCGGGGAACACGTACGAGCAGTACTTC.

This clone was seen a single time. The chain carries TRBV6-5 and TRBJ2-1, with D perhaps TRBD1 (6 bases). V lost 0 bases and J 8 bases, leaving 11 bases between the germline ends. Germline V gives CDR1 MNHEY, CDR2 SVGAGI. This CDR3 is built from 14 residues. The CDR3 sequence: CASSYSPGDHEQFF. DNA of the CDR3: TGTGCCAGCAGTTACTCGCCAGGGGACCATGAGCAGTTCTTC.

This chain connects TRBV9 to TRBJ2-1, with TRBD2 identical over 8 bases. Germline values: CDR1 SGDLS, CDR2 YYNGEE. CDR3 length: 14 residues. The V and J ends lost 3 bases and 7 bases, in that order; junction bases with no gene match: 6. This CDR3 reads CASSATGGSNEQFF. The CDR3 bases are TGTGCCAGCAGCGCTACGGGGGGGAGTAATGAGCAGTTCTTC.

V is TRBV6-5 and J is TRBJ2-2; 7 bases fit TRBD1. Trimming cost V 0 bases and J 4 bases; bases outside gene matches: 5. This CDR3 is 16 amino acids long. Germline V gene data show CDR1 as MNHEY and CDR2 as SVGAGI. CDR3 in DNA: TGTGCCAGCAGTTACTCGGCAGGGGGAAGCACCGGGGAGCTGTTTTTT. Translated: CASSYSAGGSTGELFF.

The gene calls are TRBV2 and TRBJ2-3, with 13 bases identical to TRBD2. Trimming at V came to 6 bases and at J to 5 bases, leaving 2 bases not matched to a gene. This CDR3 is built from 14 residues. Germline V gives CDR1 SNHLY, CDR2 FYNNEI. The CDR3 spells CASRGLAGKDTQYF. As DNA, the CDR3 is TGTGCCAGCAGGGGACTAGCGGGGAAAGATACGCAGTATTTT. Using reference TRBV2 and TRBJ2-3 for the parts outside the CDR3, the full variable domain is EPEVTQTPSHQVTQMGQEVILRCVPISNHLYFYWYRQILGQKVEFLVSFYNNEISEKSEIFDDQFSVERPDGSNFTLKIRSTKLEDSAMYFCASRGLAGKDTQYFGPGTRLTVL.

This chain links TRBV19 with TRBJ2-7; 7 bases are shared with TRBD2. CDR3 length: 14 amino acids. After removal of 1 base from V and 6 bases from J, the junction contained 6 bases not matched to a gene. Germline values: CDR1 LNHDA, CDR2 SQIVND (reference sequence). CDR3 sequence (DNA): TGTGCCAGTAGTATAGCGGGGGGAAGCGGCGAGCAGTACTTC. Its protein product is CASSIAGGSGEQYF.

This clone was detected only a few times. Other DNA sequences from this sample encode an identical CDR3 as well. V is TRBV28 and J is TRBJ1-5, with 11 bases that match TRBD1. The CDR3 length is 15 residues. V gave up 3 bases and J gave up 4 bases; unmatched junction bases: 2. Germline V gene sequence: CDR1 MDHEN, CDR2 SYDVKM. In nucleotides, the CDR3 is TGTGCCAGCAGTTTCGGGACAGGGGGGAATCAGCCCCAGCATTTT. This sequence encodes CASSFGTGGNQPQHF.

The CDR3 region is CASTDPSSEQYF. The CDR3 DNA reads as TGTGCCAGCACCGACCCGAGTAGCGAGCAGTACTTC. The rearrangement links TRBV7-2 to TRBJ2-7; no reliable D call. Per germline, CDR1 SGHTA and CDR2 FQGNSA. The CDR3 has 12 amino acids. Trimming pared 7 bases from V and 6 bases from J, leaving 13 bases between. Complete variable domain (other parts from reference TRBV7-2 and TRBJ2-7): GAGVSQSPSNKVTEKGKDVELRCDPISGHTALYWYRQSLGQGLEFLIYFQGNSAPDKSGLPSDRFSAERTGGSVSTLTIQRTQQEDSAVYLCASTDPSSEQYFGPGTRLTVT.

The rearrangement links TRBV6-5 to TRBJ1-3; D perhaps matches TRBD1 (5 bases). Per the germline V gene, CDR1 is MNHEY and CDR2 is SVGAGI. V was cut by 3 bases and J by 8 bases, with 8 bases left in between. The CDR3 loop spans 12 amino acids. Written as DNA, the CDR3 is TGTGCCAGCAGTTATGGGGGAGACACCATATATTTT. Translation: CASSYGGDTIYF.

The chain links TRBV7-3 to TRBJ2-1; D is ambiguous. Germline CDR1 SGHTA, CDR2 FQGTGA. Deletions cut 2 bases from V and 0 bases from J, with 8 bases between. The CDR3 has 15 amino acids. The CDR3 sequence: CASSLQSSSYNEQFF. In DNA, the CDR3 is TGTGCCAGCAGCTTACAGAGCAGCTCCTACAATGAGCAGTTCTTC.

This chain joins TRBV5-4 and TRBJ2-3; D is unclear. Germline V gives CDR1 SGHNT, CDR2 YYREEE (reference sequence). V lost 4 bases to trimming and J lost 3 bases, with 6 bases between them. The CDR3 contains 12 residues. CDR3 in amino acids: CASSLKTDTQYF. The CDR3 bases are TGTGCCAGCAGCCTGAAGACAGATACGCAGTATTTT.

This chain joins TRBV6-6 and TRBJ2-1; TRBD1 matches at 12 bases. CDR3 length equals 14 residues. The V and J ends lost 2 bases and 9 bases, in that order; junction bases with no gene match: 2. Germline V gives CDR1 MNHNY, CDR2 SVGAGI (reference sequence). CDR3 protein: CASSYGTGGREQFF. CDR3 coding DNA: TGTGCCAGCAGTTACGGGACAGGGGGCCGTGAGCAGTTCTTC.

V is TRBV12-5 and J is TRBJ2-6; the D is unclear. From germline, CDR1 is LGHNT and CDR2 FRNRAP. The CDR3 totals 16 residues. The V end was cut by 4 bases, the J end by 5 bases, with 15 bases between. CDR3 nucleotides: TGTGCTAGTGGTTCGAGCCTACAAAGTCGGGCCAACGTCCTGACTTTC. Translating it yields CASGSSLQSRANVLTF.

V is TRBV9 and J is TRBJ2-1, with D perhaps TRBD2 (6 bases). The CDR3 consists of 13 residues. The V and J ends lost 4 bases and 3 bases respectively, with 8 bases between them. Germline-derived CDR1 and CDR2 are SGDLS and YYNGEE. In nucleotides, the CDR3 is TGTGCCAGCAGCCCCGGGGGCTACAATGAGCAGTTCTTC. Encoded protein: CASSPGGYNEQFF.

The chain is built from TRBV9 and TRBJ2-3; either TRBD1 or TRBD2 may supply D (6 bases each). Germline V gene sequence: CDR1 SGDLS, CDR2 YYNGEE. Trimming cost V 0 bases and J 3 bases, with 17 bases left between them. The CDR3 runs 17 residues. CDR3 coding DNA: TGTGCCAGCAGCGTAGGAGGCCTCGGGGGCGTTACAGATACGCAGTATTTT. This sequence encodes CASSVGGLGGVTDTQYF.

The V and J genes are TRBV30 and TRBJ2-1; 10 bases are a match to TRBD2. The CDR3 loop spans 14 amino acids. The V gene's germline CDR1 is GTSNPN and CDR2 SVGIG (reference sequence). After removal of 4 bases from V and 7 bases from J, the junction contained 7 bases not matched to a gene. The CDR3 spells CAWTASGSLNEQFF. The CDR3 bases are TGTGCCTGGACAGCTAGCGGGAGCTTGAATGAGCAGTTCTTC.

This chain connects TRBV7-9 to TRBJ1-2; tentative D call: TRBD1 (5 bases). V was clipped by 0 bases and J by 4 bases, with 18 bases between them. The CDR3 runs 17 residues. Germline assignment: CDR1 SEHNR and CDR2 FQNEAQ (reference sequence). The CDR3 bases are TGTGCCAGCAGCTTAGCGTTGGAAGGGGCCGCGGTCTATGGCTACACCTTC. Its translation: CASSLALEGAAVYGYTF. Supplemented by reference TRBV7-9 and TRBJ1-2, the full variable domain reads DTGVSQNPRHKITKRGQNVTFRCDPISEHNRLYWYRQTLGQGPEFLTYFQNEAQLEKSRLLSDRFSAERPKGSFSTLEIQRTEQGDSAMYLCASSLALEGAAVYGYTFGSGTRLTVV.

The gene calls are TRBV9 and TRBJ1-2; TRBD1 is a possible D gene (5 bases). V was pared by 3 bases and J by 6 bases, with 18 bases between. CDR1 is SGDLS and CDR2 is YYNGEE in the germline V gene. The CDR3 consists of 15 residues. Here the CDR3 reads CASSESLWDPNGYTF. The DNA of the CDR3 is TGTGCCAGCAGCGAGTCACTTTGGGACCCGAATGGCTACACCTTC.

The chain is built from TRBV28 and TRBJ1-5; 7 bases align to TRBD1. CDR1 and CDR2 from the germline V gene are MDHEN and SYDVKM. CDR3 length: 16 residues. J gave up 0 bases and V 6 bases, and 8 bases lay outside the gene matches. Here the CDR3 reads CASSIGTADSNQPQHF. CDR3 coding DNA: TGTGCCAGCAGCATTGGGACAGCAGATAGCAATCAGCCCCAGCATTTT.

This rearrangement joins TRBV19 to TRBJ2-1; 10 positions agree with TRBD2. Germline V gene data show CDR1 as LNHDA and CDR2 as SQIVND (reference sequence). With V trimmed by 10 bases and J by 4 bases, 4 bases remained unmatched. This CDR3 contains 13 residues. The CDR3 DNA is TGTGCCACTGCTAGCGGGAGTTACAATGAGCAGTTCTTC. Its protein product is CATASGSYNEQFF.